A selection of T cell receptor beta chains follows, all from one sample in a study of blood T cell repertoires in COVID-19. The data were produced by immunoSEQ multiplex PCR, yet TCRdb's version contains in-frame clones alone and is incomplete. The sample consists of some 250,000 clones, around nine tenths of them appearing once. Source material: peripheral blood. The receptors derive from a man aged 30-40 years with active or convalescent COVID-19. Each CDR3 is given with its conserved first and last residue. Each record gives: V gene, CDR3 length, CDR3 protein.

TRBV3-1/TRBV3-2	13	CASSQLQGTEAFF
TRBV7-3	16	CASSLGDQGANYGYTF
TRBV5-1	14	CASSLGQGEETQYF
TRBV11-2	18	CASSPRGGPSSYNSPLHF
TRBV9	15	CASSETSGGANEQFF
TRBV24-1	15	CATETTGASNTEAFF
TRBV7-6	18	CASSLALLGAEGPDTQYF
TRBV27	13	CASRDGGNTEAFF
TRBV29-1	12	CSATDGGDGYTF
TRBV7-9	16	CASSLEGANINQPQHF
TRBV7-8	13	CASSLARDSPLHF
TRBV4-1	20	CASSRNLLTSGACNKNIQYF
TRBV4-1	15	CASSQEGLRFYGYTF
TRBV2	14	CASRVIGTGNEQYF
TRBV4-1	15	CASSQVAGSNYGYTF
TRBV19	13	CASSIDPSGGPIF
TRBV9	12	CASSVRQGHYTF
TRBV6-5	14	CASSYSIYSNEQFF
TRBV5-4	13	CASSPLSGGAEFF
TRBV4-1	17	CASSQERLAGTTDTQYF
TRBV28	12	CASRDLNQPQHF
TRBV2	14	CASQETGKDTEAFF
TRBV4-2	14	CASSRSRSGSPLHF
TRBV7-9	15	CASRPITGRTGELFF
TRBV4-3	14	CASSSGGYGEKLFF
TRBV5-6	14	CASSVDLGNTEAFF
TRBV3-1/TRBV3-2	15	CASSQEGGRVSEQYF
TRBV27	15	CASSLLRERGDTQYF
TRBV7-8	13	CASSLTGSEKLFF
TRBV9	13	CASSVVQNTEAFF
TRBV5-1	15	CASIPGTQNTGELFF
TRBV5-1	16	CASSLVGFGGATEAFF
TRBV4-3	17	CASSPPRGDQEKQTQYF
TRBV12-3/TRBV12-4	13	CASSLNRPYEQYF
TRBV11-2	13	CASSLVENTEAFF
TRBV5-8	12	CASFQGNSPLHF
TRBV5-1	15	CASSLTAGTKEGYTF
TRBV27	13	CASSLSQAVGYTF
TRBV25-1	16	CASSEVSGLANYEQYF
TRBV11-2	12	CASSAIYYEQYF
TRBV28	15	CASSPDLQSSYEQYF
TRBV6-8	12	CASEGGWSPLHF
TRBV7-2	13	CASSYSGTDTQYF
TRBV19	13	CASSQGHTDTQYF
TRBV14	16	CASSRVRSSYNSPLHF
TRBV5-1	14	CASSRTQGLVEAFF
TRBV11-2	13	CASGMGAAYGYTF
TRBV5-1	15	CASSLIGRVVGEAFF
TRBV3-1/TRBV3-2	16	CASSQGSSGGVYEQYF
TRBV27	14	CASSLAGGPTEAFF
TRBV3-1/TRBV3-2	17	CASSQITSLAGYNEQFF
TRBV12-3/TRBV12-4	11	CARDERGEAFF
TRBV4-3	17	CASSQDSTGNFDYGYTF
TRBV7-7	15	CASSLGGTEQETQYF
TRBV27	14	CASSPLAGRYEQYF
TRBV29-1	14	CSVESESNTGELFF